The 9 T cell receptor beta chains below come from one sample, sequenced in a study of T cell repertoires in cytomegalovirus infection. TCRdb independently ran MiXCR on the reads; one entry per CDR3 protein. The sample lists 680,000 or so distinct CDR3 sequences, less than 40% occurring once. Sample: PBMCs. Receptors were obtained from a human donor in good health (CMV status not recorded). Some clones in this sample may be carry-over from other donors' samples.

As regards this clonotype: Lacking the conserved final phenylalanine or tryptophan, this CDR3 likely reflects a read error. The chain links TRBV27 to TRBJ1-2; 7 bases are shared with TRBD1. This CDR3 region has 15 residues. In germline, CDR1 is MNHEY, CDR2 SMNVEV (reference sequence). The V and J ends lost 2 bases and 4 bases, in that order; junction bases with no gene match: 7. The CDR3 DNA is TGTGCCAGCAGTTTAATCGCAGGGGGGATCTATGGCTACACCGGC. It yields the protein CASSLIAGGIYGYTG.

The rearrangement joins TRBV7-9 to TRBJ2-7, with 8 nucleotides matching TRBD1. CDR3 size: 16 residues. The V segment lost 0 bases and the J segment 5 bases; nucleotides outside the gene matches: 9. Germline CDR1 and CDR2: SEHNR and FQNEAQ (reference sequence). DNA for the CDR3: TGTGCCAGCAGCTTAGCGGCAGGGGGCGTGTGGAACGAGCAGTACTTC. This translates into CASSLAAGGVWNEQYF.

V gene TRBV28 combines with J gene TRBJ2-7, with TRBD2 as a possible D gene (5 bases). The CDR3 length is 12 residues. The V and J ends lost 6 bases and 2 bases respectively, with 8 bases between them. CDR1 and CDR2 from the germline V gene are MDHEN and SYDVKM. CDR3 sequence: CASSREPYEQYF. In nucleotides, the CDR3 is TGTGCCAGCAGCCGGGAACCCTACGAGCAGTACTTC.

The V call is TRBV7-2, the J call TRBJ2-3; D call uncertain. The CDR3 contains 14 residues. Looked up from germline, CDR1 is SGHTA and CDR2 is FQGNSA. V was trimmed by 8 bases and J by 1 base, leaving 13 bases between them. The CDR3 sequence is CASSLFWGTDTQYF. The CDR3 DNA reads as TGTGCCAGCTCCCTTTTCTGGGGCACAGATACGCAGTATTTT.

This chain joins TRBV28 and TRBJ1-4, with a tentative D call TRBD1 (6 bases). Germline loops: CDR1 MDHEN, CDR2 SYDVKM. V gave up 5 bases and J gave up 0 bases, with 10 bases separating them. The CDR3 extends over 15 amino acids. Written as DNA, the CDR3 is TGTGCCAGCAGTCATGGGACAACAACTAATGAAAAACTGTTTTTT. Translated, it gives CASSHGTTTNEKLFF.

This clonotype was observed a few times. The CDR3 protein is CASSFGVGSGRYEQFF. The DNA of the CDR3 is TGTGCCAGCAGCTTTGGTGTGGGTAGCGGGAGGTATGAGCAGTTCTTC. J is TRBJ2-1 and V is TRBV11-3; 10 nucleotides match TRBD2. Germline loops: CDR1 SGHNT, CDR2 YENEEA. The CDR3 covers 16 residues. The trim removed 3 bases at V and 8 bases at J, leaving 10 bases unmatched. Together with reference TRBV11-3 and TRBJ2-1, the CDR3 gives the full variable domain: EAGVVQSPRYKIIEKKQPVAFWCNPISGHNTLYWYLQNLGQGPELLIRYENEEAVDDSQLPKDRFSAERLKGVDSTLKIQPAELGDSAVYLCASSFGVGSGRYEQFFGPGTRLTVL.

The CDR3 spells CASSPGQAGTEAFF. Here the CDR3 DNA reads TGTGCCAGCAGTCCCGGACAGGCAGGCACTGAAGCTTTCTTT. The chain carries TRBV12-3 or TRBV12-4 and TRBJ1-1; 7 bases line up with TRBD1. Germline trimming cut 5 bases from V and 4 bases from J; bases unmatched to any gene: 7. This CDR3 has 14 amino acids.

The chain carries TRBV4-2 and TRBJ2-5; no reliable D call. The germline V and J ends were trimmed by 0 bases and 0 bases, with 5 bases remaining between them. This CDR3 is built from 14 residues. Germline V gives CDR1 LGHNA, CDR2 YNFKEQ. In DNA form, the CDR3 reads TGTGCCAGCAGCCAAGAAGTAGACCAAGAGACCCAGTACTTC. It codes for CASSQEVDQETQYF.

This clonotype was detected once. J is TRBJ1-4 and V is TRBV15; D possibly corresponds to TRBD1 (5 bases). V was trimmed by 3 bases and J by 7 bases, leaving 12 bases between them. This CDR3 has 14 residues. Germline V gene data show CDR1 as LNHNV and CDR2 as YYDKDF (reference sequence). CDR3 sequence (DNA): TGTGCCACCAGCAGCGGACCGAGGGGTGAAAAACTGTTTTTT. This gives the protein CATSSGPRGEKLFF. Based on the CDR3 plus reference TRBV15 and TRBJ1-4, the full variable domain is DAMVIQNPRYQVTQFGKPVTLSCSQTLNHNVMYWYQQKSSQAPKLLFHYYDKDFNNEADTPDNFQSRRPNTSFCFLDIRSPGLGDTAMYLCATSSGPRGEKLFFGSGTQLSVL.